This T cell receptor (beta chain) was identified in a study of siplizumab effects on memory and regulatory T cells. Notes on the study in general: An assignable naive or memory phenotype was lacking in roughly 75-95% of proliferating CD4+ or CD8+ clones. Alloreactive sequences traceable to unstimulated CD4+ memory cells declined significantly under siplizumab. Among alloreactive clones, only a minor fraction mapped to unstimulated subsets.

J lost 2 bases, V lost 0 bases, and 7 bases had no gene match. In germline, CDR1 is MGHRA, CDR2 YSYEKL. This CDR3 has 17 amino acids. As regards this clone: Its antigen is not identified.

Roughly 100,000 TCR templates underwent assay in every sample. Here immunoSEQ multiplex PCR was the method, and the copy in TCRdb shows in-frame clones only, minus some. This sample has over 70,000 clones, with 70% to 90% found just once. The sequenced sample consisted of CD4+ T cells sorted from blood. The V gene is TRBV4-1, the J gene TRBJ2-1; 7 bases are shared with TRBD2. The TCR originated in a human donor in good health. CDR3 amino acids: CASSQERASGTYNEQFF. CDR3 coding DNA: TGCGCCAGCAGCCAAGAAAGAGCTAGCGGTACCTACAATGAGCAGTTCTTC.